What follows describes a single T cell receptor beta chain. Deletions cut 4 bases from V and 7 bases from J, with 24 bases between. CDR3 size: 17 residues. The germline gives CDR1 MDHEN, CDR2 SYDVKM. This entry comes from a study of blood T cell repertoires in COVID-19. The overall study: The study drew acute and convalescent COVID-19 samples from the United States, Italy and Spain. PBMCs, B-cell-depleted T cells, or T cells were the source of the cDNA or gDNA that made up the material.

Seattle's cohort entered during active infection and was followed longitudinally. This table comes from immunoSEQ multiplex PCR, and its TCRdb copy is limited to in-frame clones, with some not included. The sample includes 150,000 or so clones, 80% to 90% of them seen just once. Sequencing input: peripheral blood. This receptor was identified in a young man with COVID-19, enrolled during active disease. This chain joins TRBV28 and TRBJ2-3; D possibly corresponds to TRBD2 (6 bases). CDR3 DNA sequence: TGTGCCAGCAGTTCGGCCCCGGGGCGGGACCGCATATATACGCAGTATTTT. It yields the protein CASSSAPGRDRIYTQYF. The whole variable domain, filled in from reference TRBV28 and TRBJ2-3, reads DVKVTQSSRYLVKRTGEKVFLECVQDMDHENMFWYRQDPGLGLRLIYFSYDVKMKEKGDIPEGYSVSREKKERFSLILESASTNQTSMYLCASSSAPGRDRIYTQYFGPGTRLTVL.